The TCR beta chain under discussion was sequenced for a study of T-cell memory formation after mild COVID-19. Overall study findings and caveats: Mostly located in CM and EM were contracting CD4+ clones, with contracting CD8+ clones located in EMRA.

5'RACE primed from the constant segment yielded TCR alpha and TCR beta cDNA libraries bearing sample barcodes and UMIs. MiXCR was run by TCRdb on the 5' RACE reads, yielding one entry per CDR3 protein. The table has around 440,000 distinct CDR3 sequences, about 18% seen once. This clonotype was observed a handful of times. Its antigen is currently unknown. The CDR3 is 15 amino acids. Between the trimmed V and J ends, which lost 5 bases and 1 base, there was a span of 12 bases. Germline V gene lookup returns CDR1 SGHVS and CDR2 FNYEAQ. Sample: PBMCs or a T cell subset sorted from them (not recorded which). The receptor comes from an adult woman who had mild COVID-19 (a few samples of this study predate the infection). Cell type and time point are not known. The rearrangement links TRBV7-6 to TRBJ1-5; D is perhaps TRBD1 (5 bases). The CDR3 DNA sequence: TGTGCCAGCAGCCGCAGGGTTGGAAGCAATCAGCCCCAGCATTTT. Protein: CASSRRVGSNQPQHF. Based on the CDR3 plus reference TRBV7-6 and TRBJ1-5, the full variable domain is GAGVSQSPRYKVTKRGQDVALRCDPISGHVSLYWYRQALGQGPEFLTYFNYEAQQDKSGLPNDRFSAERPEGSISTLTIQRTEQRDSAMYRCASSRRVGSNQPQHFGDGTRLSIL.